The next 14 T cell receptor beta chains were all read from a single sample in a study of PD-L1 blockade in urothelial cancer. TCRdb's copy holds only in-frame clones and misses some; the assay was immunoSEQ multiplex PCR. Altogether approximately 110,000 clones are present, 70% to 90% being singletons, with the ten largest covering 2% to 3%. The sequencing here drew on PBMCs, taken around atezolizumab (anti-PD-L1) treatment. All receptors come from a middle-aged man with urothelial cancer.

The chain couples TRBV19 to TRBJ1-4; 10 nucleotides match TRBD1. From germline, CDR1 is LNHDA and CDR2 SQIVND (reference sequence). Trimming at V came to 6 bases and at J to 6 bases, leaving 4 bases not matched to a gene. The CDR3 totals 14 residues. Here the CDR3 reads CASRDRGRDEKLFF. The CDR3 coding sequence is TGTGCCAGTAGAGACAGGGGGCGCGATGAAAAACTGTTTTTT.

The CDR3 reads CASSYSRETQYF. CDR3 bases: TGTGCCAGCAGTTACTCGAGGGAGACCCAGTACTTC. V and J are TRBV6-6 and TRBJ2-5; no firm D call. The CDR3 has 12 residues. V was clipped by 0 bases and J by 5 bases, with 4 bases between them. The germline gives CDR1 MNHNY, CDR2 SVGAGI (reference sequence).

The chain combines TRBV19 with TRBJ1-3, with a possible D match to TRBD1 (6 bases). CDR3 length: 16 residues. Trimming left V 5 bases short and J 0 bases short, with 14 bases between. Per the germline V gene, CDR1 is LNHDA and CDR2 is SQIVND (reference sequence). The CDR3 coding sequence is TGTGCCAGTAGTCCAGGACAGTTTCCCTCTGGAAACACCATATATTTT. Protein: CASSPGQFPSGNTIYF.

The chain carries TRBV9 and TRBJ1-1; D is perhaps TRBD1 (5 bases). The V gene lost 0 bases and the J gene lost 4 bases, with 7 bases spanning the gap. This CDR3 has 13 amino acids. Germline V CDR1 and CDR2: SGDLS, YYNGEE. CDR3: CASSVVGVTEAFF. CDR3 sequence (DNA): TGTGCCAGCAGCGTAGTAGGGGTCACTGAAGCTTTCTTT. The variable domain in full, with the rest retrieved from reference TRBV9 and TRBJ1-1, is DSGVTQTPKHLITATGQRVTLRCSPRSGDLSVYWYQQSLDQGLQFLIQYYNGEERAKGNILERFSAQQFPDLHSELNLSSLELGDSALYFCASSVVGVTEAFFGQGTRLTVV.

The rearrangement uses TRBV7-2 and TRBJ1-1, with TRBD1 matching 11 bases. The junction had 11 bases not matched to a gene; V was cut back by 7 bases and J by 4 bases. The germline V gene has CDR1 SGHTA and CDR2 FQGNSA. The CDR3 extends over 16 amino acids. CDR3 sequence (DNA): TGTGCCAGCACCGGACAGGGGGCATCAGTGGGCACTGAAGCTTTCTTT. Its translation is CASTGQGASVGTEAFF.

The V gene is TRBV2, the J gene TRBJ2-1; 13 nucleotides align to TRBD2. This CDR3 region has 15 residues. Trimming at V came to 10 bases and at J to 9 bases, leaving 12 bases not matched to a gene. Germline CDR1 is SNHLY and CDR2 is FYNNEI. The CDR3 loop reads CAIEAGLAGSAEQFF. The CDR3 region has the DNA TGTGCCATCGAAGCGGGACTAGCGGGATCCGCTGAGCAGTTCTTC.

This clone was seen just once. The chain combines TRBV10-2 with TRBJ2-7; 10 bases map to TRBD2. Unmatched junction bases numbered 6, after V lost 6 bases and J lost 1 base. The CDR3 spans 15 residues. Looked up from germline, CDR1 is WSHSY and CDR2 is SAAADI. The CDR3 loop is CASRRGLAFSYEQYF. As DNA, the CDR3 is TGCGCCAGCAGGAGGGGACTAGCGTTTTCCTACGAGCAGTACTTC.

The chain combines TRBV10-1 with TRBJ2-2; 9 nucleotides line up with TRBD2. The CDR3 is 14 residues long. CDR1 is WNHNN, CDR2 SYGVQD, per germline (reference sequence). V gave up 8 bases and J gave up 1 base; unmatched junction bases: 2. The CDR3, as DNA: TGCGCCAGCCGACTAGCGGTGAACACCGGGGAGCTGTTTTTT. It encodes CASRLAVNTGELFF.

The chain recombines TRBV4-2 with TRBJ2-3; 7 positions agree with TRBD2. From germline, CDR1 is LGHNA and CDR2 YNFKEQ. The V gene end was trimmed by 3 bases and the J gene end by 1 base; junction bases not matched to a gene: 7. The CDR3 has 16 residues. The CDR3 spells CASSHGGGRGTDTQYF. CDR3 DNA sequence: TGTGCCAGCAGCCACGGGGGTGGGAGGGGCACAGATACGCAGTATTTT.

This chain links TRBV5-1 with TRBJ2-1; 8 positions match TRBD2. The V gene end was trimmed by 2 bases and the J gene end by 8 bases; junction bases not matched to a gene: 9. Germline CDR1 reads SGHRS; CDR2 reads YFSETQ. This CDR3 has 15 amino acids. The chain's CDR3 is CASSFGAGGGYEQFF. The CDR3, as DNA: TGCGCCAGCAGCTTCGGGGCGGGAGGAGGCTATGAGCAGTTCTTC.

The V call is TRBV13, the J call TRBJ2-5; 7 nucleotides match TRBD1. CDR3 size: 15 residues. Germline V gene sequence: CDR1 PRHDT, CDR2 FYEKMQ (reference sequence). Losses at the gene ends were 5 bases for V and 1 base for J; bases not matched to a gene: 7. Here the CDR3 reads CASSGSDRVQETQYF. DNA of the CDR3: TGTGCCAGCAGCGGATCAGACAGGGTCCAAGAGACCCAGTACTTC.

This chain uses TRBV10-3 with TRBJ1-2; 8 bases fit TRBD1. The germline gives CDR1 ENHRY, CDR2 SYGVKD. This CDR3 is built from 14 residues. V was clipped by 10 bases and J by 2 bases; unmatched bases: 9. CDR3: CATQERTGNYGYTF. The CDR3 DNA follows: TGTGCCACCCAGGAAAGGACAGGGAACTATGGCTACACCTTC.

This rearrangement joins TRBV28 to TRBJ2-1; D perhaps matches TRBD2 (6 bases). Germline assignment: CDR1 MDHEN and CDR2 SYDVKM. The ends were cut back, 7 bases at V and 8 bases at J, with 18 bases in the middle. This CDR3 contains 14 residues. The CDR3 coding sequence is TGTGCCAGCACCCTTGGAGGGAGGATTCATGAGCAGTTCTTC. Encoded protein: CASTLGGRIHEQFF.

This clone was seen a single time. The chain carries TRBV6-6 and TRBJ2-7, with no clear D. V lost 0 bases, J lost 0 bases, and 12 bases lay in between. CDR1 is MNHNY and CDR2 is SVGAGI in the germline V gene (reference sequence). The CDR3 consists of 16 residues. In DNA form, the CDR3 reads TGTGCCAGCAGTTACTCGAGACAAAGAAGCTCCTACGAGCAGTACTTC. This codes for CASSYSRQRSSYEQYF.